Only a few counts were recorded for the clone carrying this TCR beta chain. The data stem from a study of low-dose radiotherapy and immunotherapy resistance in tumors. The overall study: Patients were given intravenous nivolumab 240 mg every two weeks plus ipilimumab 1 mg/kg every six weeks.

CDR3 length equals 13 residues. Trimming left V 2 bases short and J 3 bases short, with 9 bases between. Germline V gene data show CDR1 as SGHDT and CDR2 as YYEEEE. Documented time point: before trial treatment. Patients deemed eligible presented with advanced solid tumors lacking tumor-infiltrating lymphocytes. Gene-specific TRAV and TRBV primers were used for first-strand cDNA, covering alpha and beta chains. The authors ran about 20 PCR cycles to amplify TCRs with a constant-region primer and V-primer adapter. A single record per CDR3 protein comes from TCRdb applying MiXCR to the reads. The data hold 54,000 or so distinct CDR3 sequences, with less than 25% observed a single time.

This sequence was found in a male donor with prostate cancer. The chain has TRBV5-6 and TRBJ2-7; D is possibly TRBD1 (5 bases). The sequences come from PBMCs, collected before treatment. The CDR3 protein is CASSFGHGYEQYF. Here the CDR3 DNA reads TGTGCCAGCAGCTTTGGACACGGCTACGAGCAGTACTTC.